This T cell receptor (beta chain) came from a study of T cells in Graves' hyperthyroidism and ophthalmopathy (dated by TCRdb to the late 2010s). A note on the overall study: Peripheral blood was sampled at the time of initial diagnosis, prior to any treatment. The 75 to 100 discovery patients were randomly divided into training and test sets at a 7:3 ratio. TCR Vbeta CDR3 sequencing of 135 peripheral blood samples (43 ophthalmopathy, 75 or so hyperthyroidism and roughly 17 progressor patients) is reported in the paper. To identify TCR V-J signatures that set the groups apart, the researchers used a discovery cohort of 100 or so patients, made up of 40 to 45 with Graves' ophthalmopathy and about 60 with stable Graves' hyperthyroidism. After sampling, hyperthyroidism patients received methimazole starting at 30 mg daily, and ophthalmopathy patients received high-dose intravenous methylprednisolone. In addition, the study compared T-cell repertoires in thyroid tissue and in blood from five or six Graves' hyperthyroidism patients. Prospective prediction of ophthalmopathy was tested in an independent validation cohort consisting of 18 hyperthyroidism patients and 15 to 17 patients who later progressed to ophthalmopathy.

The TCR beta CDR3 regions were amplified from the RNA transcripts. A first-round RT-PCR of the TCR CDR3 used the HTBI primer set with the Qiagen OneStep RT-PCR kit. The libraries were constructed in a second round of multiplex PCR and then size-selected and purified. Sequencing of the libraries was done on an Illumina HiSeq2000 using paired-end 100 bp reads. The published analysis was carried out like this. SOAPnuke was used to process the raw data, removing reads that contained adapters or uncalled bases, had a mean Phred below 15, or lacked an exact match to the constant primer or identifier. COPE v1.2.5 was used to merge the high-quality paired reads, and each unique nucleotide sequence was defined as a clonotype. Clonotypes were aligned to IMGT TRBV, TRBD and TRBJ reference segments using MiTCR v1.1. The analysis was restricted to V-J combinations with a frequency above 0.0001, which together covered 99% to 99.2% of the repertoires. A TCS score was defined as the ratio of F50 (clonal expansion) to E x V (chaos), with BLOSUM62-based TCRdist applied between CDR3 peptides within each V-J. Welch's t-statistics and random forest reduced around 520 V-J features to 13, which were used in a naive Bayes classifier (R e1071). TCRdb handled the public reads itself, with Q25 trimming in fastp and clone calling in MiXCR, and kept productive beta chains. Rows with one shared CDR3 protein collapse into an entry with the most common genes and DNA. The V and J calls follow TCRdb's processing rather than the paper's. Across this sample there are about 600,000 distinct CDR3 sequences, with around 13% seen only once. The top ten hold 9.5% to 15% of the sample.

Moderately to severely active disease, a Clinical Activity Score of at least 3, a NOSPECS grade of at least 4, and a duration under 3 months were present in ophthalmopathy patients. Exclusion was applied to patients with uncontrolled infections, other autoimmune diseases, pregnancy or lactation. Clinical symptoms, serum thyroxine and TRAb, thyroid ultrasound, and orbital computed tomography formed the basis for the diagnoses. PBMCs were isolated from around 10 ml of fresh peripheral blood by Ficoll-Paque density gradient centrifugation. Total RNA was extracted with Trizol reagent, and quality was checked on an Agilent 2100 Bioanalyzer. Via the germline V gene (reference sequence), CDR1 is MNHEY and CDR2 SMNVEV. The CDR3 holds 15 amino acids from the cysteine to the phenylalanine. Only CDR3 DNA remains: 45 bases, in frame from the first base. After removal of 5 bases from V and 3 bases from J, the junction retains 9 bases not matched to a gene.

Overall results and qualifications from the work: Blood samples also contained most of the expanded thyroid clonotypes (frequency above 0.001), which suggests that blood repertoires may reflect thyroid immune responses. Sample size was not statistically predetermined, and investigators were not blinded to group allocation. A model built on a 13 V-J signature distinguished ophthalmopathy from stable hyperthyroidism, reaching over 85% sensitivity and around 82% specificity in cross-validation and 80%/75% in testing. In validation, the model predicted progression to ophthalmopathy with 60% to 71% sensitivity and 72.22% specificity, a median of about six months before onset.

Comments on this clonotype: Its cognate antigen has yet to be identified. No qualities accompany the bases; no much larger clone lies one base away.

The chain uses TRBV27 and TRBJ2-7; 8 of the junction bases match TRBD1. Material for sequencing was blood. The receptor's source is a woman aged 50 to 65 with Graves' ophthalmopathy. The DNA sequence follows: TGTGCCAGCAGTACCTCCGGGACAGGTTTCTACGAGCAGTACTTC. Translated, it gives CASSTSGTGFYEQYF.